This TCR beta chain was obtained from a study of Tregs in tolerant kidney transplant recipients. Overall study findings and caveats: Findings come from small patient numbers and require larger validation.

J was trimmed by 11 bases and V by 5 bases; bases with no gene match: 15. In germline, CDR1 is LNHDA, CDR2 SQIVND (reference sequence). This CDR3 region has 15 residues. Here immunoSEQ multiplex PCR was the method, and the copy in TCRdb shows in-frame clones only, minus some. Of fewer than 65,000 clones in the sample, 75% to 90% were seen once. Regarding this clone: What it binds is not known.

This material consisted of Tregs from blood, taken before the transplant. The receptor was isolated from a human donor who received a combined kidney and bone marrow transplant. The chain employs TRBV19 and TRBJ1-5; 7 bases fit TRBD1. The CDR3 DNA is TGTGCCAGTAGTCCCAGACAGGGAGGCTTGACGGCCCAGCATTTT. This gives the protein CASSPRQGGLTAQHF.